What follows are 5 T cell receptor beta chains derived from one specimen sequenced in a study of T cells in Graves' hyperthyroidism and ophthalmopathy. Amplification of TCR beta CDR3 regions was performed using RNA transcripts as template. First-round RT-PCR of the TCR CDR3 relied on the HTBI primer set. TCRdb passed the multiplex PCR reads through MiXCR, listing each CDR3 protein once. The sample carries around 300,000 distinct CDR3 sequences, approximately 20% recorded once. Input material: blood. The receptors stem from a man aged 30 to 39 with Graves' ophthalmopathy.

This clonotype was found a few times. V is TRBV7-6 and J is TRBJ2-7, with D tentatively TRBD1 (6 bases). V lost 6 bases to trimming and J lost 3 bases, with 12 bases between them. This CDR3 is built from 13 residues. Germline assignment: CDR1 SGHVS and CDR2 FNYEAQ. The CDR3 DNA reads TGTGCCAGCAGTAGGTCAGGGGTCTACGAGCAGTACTTC. It specifies CASSRSGVYEQYF. Supplemented by reference TRBV7-6 and TRBJ2-7, the full variable domain reads GAGVSQSPRYKVTKRGQDVALRCDPISGHVSLYWYRQALGQGPEFLTYFNYEAQQDKSGLPNDRFSAERPEGSISTLTIQRTEQRDSAMYRCASSRSGVYEQYFGPGTRLTVT.

This clonotype was detected ten times or more. V gene TRBV20-1 combines with J gene TRBJ2-5, with D possibly matching TRBD1 (5 bases). V was pared by 0 bases and J by 2 bases, with 13 bases between. Germline V gene sequence: CDR1 DFQATT, CDR2 SNEGSKA (reference sequence). CDR3 length: 15 amino acids. This chain's CDR3 is CSARELTALQETQYF. Here the CDR3 DNA reads TGCAGTGCTAGAGAGTTGACAGCGTTACAAGAGACCCAGTACTTC.

This clonotype has ten or more counts. The V call is TRBV7-2, the J call TRBJ2-1; 9 nucleotides align to TRBD2. J was trimmed by 5 bases and V by 5 bases; bases with no gene match: 10. The CDR3 has 16 amino acids. CDR1 and CDR2 (germline): SGHTA, FQGNSA. The chain's CDR3 is CASSTRPGLADNEQFF. The CDR3 DNA sequence: TGTGCCAGCAGCACTCGTCCGGGACTAGCTGACAATGAGCAGTTCTTC. Using reference TRBV7-2 and TRBJ2-1 for the parts outside the CDR3, the full variable domain is GAGVSQSPSNKVTEKGKDVELRCDPISGHTALYWYRQSLGQGLEFLIYFQGNSAPDKSGLPSDRFSAERTGGSVSTLTIQRTQQEDSAVYLCASSTRPGLADNEQFFGPGTRLTVL.

This clonotype came up many times. This chain joins TRBV2 and TRBJ2-7; D possibly corresponds to TRBD1 (6 bases). The CDR3 has 14 residues. Germline CDR1 reads SNHLY; CDR2 reads FYNNEI. Trimming pared 4 bases from V and 0 bases from J, leaving 10 bases between. CDR3 in amino acids: CASSVSRGSYEQYF. In DNA form, the CDR3 reads TGTGCCAGCAGTGTTAGCAGGGGCTCCTACGAGCAGTACTTC.

This clonotype was seen repeatedly, ten times or more. J is TRBJ2-7 and V is TRBV7-9; 7 positions match TRBD1. Losses at the gene ends were 5 bases for V and 5 bases for J; bases not matched to a gene: 9. CDR1 is SEHNR, CDR2 FQNEAQ, per germline (reference sequence). This CDR3 contains 14 residues. For the CDR3, the DNA is TGTGCCAGCAGCATCGACAGGGCTTCGCACGAGCAGTACTTC. Protein product: CASSIDRASHEQYF.